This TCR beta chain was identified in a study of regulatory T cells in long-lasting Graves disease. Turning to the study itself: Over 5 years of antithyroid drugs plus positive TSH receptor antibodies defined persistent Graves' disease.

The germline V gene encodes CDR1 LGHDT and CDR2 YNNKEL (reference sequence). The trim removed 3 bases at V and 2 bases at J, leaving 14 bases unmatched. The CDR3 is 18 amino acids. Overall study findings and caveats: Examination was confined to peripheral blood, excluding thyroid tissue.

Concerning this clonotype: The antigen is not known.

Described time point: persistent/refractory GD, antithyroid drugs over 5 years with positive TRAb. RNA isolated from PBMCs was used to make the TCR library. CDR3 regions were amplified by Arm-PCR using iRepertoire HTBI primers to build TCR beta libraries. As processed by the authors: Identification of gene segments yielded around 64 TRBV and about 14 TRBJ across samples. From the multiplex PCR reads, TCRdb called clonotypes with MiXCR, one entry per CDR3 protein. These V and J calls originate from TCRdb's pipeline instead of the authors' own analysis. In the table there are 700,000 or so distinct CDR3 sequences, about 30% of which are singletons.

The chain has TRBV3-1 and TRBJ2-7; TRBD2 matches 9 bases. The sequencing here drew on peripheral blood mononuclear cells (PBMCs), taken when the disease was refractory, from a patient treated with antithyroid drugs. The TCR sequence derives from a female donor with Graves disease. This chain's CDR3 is CASSQEVGAGGPTYEQYF. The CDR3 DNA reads TGTGCCAGCAGCCAGGAGGTCGGTGCGGGAGGGCCGACCTACGAGCAGTACTTC.